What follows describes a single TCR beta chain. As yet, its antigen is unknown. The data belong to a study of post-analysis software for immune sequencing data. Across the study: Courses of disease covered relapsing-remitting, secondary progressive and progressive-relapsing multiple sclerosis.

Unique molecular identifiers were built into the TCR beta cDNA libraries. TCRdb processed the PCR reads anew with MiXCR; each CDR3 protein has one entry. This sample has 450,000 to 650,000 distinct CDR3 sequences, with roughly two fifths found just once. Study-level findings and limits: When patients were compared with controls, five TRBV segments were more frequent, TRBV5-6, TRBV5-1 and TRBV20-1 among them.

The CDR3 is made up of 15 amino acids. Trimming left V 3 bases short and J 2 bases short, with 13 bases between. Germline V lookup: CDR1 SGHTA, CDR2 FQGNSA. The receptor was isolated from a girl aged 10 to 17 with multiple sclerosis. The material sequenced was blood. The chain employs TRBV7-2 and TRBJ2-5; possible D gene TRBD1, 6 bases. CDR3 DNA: TGTGCCAGCAGCTTTTACCTAGACAGGCAAGAGACCCAGTACTTC. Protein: CASSFYLDRQETQYF.